This entry features one T cell receptor beta chain sequence. Its target is not known. The study ran the assay at deep level. Study processing details: Junction-only sequences produced by ImmunoSEQ had no quality scores, so filtering differed. The assay was immunoSEQ multiplex PCR, and TCRdb's table has in-frame clones only and misses some. V and J calls and clone size are those listed in that table; D and trimming were worked out from the DNA. The data contain some 500,000 clones, approximately 95% of them seen just once; the ten biggest clones take up approximately 0.06%. These data originate in a study of shared clonotypes between healthy human individuals. Study results and limitations: Sharing across a few donors was seen in around 5.1% of naive CD4 clonotypes.

Looked up from germline, CDR1 is SGHKS and CDR2 is YYEKEE (reference sequence). The CDR3 sequence is 16 residues long. V lost 4 bases and J 7 bases, leaving 24 bases between the germline ends. The receptor's source is a woman aged 25-40 years in good health. Sample: naive CD4+ T cells sorted from blood. As for subset: CD45RA+ positively selected. The gene calls are TRBV5-5 and TRBJ2-7; tentatively, D is TRBD2 (6 bases). CDR3 residues: CASSGGSRGVRGEQYF. As DNA, the CDR3 is TGTGCCAGCAGCGGAGGGTCCCGCGGGGTGAGAGGGGAGCAGTACTTC.